The sequence of this T cell receptor (beta chain) was determined in a study of vaccination and CD4 T cells after COVID-19. Whole-study context: Median time from COVID diagnosis to post-COVID sampling was roughly 100 days (35 to 161).

Points from the study as a whole: Data came from relatively few convalescent patients and lacked early post-infection timepoints.

Treatment of the sample: approximately 10-day PBMC culture with coronavirus spike peptide pools or control peptides (ViraFEST assay). Comments on this clonotype: What it recognizes is unknown.

Cultured CD4+ T-cell DNA underwent Oncomine TCR Beta short-read sequencing. TCRdb processed the PCR reads anew with MiXCR; each CDR3 protein has one entry. The sample yields roughly 9,900 distinct CDR3 sequences, 40% to 65% seen once. V dropped 6 bases and J dropped 8 bases, with 10 bases sitting between them. There are 10 residues in the CDR3. The V gene's germline CDR1 is SQVTM and CDR2 ANQGSEA. The chain uses TRBV29-1 and TRBJ1-1, with D uncertain. The sequencing sample was made of CD4+ T cells from blood, cultured in vitro. The sequence came from a human donor who had recovered from COVID-19. The chain's CDR3 is CSVAHGEAFF. In DNA, the CDR3 is TGCAGCGTAGCTCATGGGGAAGCTTTCTTT.